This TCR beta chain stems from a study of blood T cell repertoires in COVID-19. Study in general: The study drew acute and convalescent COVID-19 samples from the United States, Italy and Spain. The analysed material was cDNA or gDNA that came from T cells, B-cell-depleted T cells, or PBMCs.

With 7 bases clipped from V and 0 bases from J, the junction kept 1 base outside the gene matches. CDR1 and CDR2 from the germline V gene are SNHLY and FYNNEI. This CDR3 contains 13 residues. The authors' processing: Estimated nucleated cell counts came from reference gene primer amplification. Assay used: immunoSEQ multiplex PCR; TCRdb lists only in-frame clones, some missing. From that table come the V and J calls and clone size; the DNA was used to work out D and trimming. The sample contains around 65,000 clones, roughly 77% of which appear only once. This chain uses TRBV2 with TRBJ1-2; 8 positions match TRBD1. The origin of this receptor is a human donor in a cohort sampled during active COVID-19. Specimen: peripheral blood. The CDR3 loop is CASKQGANYGYTF. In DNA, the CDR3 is TGTGCCAGCAAACAGGGGGCTAACTATGGCTACACCTTC.